The sequence of this T cell receptor (beta chain) was determined in a study of T cell responses to AZD1222 COVID-19 vaccine. Turning to the study itself: Pooled together were second doses at about 4 or about 12 weeks. Study-level findings and limits: Seropositive at baseline were only 5 to 7 AZD1222 recipients. Most donors were white British and more were female, and clonal diversity was possibly underestimated. Spike as a whole was targeted by vaccine-associated CD4 TCRs, dominant at 160-218 and 743-854.

Profiling relied on immunoSEQ multiplex PCR, and the TCRdb table lists in-frame clones only, not all of them. The sample records roughly 100,000 clones, 88% being singletons. On this clone itself: The antigen is unknown.

The CDR3 has 16 amino acids. Per the germline V gene, CDR1 is SGHTA and CDR2 is FQGNSA. Trimming stripped 4 bases from V and 4 bases from J, with 17 bases between. This TCR derives from an adult in good health. The sample here was peripheral blood, taken on day 0 of AZD1222 vaccination. This chain uses TRBV7-2 with TRBJ1-3; D remains ambiguous. The CDR3 protein is CASSSNVVLVGNTIYF. The CDR3 nucleotides are TGTGCCAGCAGCTCAAACGTAGTCCTTGTCGGAAACACCATATATTTT.